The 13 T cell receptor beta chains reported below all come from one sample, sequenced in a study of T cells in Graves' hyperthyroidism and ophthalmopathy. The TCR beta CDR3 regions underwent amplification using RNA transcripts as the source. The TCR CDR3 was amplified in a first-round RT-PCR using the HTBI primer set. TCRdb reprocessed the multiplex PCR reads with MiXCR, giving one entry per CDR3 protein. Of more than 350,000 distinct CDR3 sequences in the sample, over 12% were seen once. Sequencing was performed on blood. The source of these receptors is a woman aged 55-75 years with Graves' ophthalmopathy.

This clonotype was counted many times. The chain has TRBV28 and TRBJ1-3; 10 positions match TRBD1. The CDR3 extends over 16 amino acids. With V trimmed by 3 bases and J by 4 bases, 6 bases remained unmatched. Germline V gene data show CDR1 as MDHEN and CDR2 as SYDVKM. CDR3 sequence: CASSLRGQGSGNTIYF. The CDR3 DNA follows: TGTGCCAGCAGTTTGAGGGGACAGGGGTCCGGAAACACCATATATTTT.

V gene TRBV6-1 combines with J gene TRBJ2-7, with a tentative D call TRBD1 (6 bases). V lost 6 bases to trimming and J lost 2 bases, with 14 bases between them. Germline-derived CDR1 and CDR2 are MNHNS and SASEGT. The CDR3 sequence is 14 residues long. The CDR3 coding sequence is TGTGCCAGCAGCCCCACCAGGGGAACCTACGAGCAGTACTTC. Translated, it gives CASSPTRGTYEQYF.

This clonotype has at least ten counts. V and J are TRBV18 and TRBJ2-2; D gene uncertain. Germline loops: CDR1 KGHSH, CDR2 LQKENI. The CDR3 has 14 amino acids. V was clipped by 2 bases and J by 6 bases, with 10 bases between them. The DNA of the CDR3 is TGTGCCAGCTCACCAGCTGGCTGGTCCGGGGAGCTGTTTTTT. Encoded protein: CASSPAGWSGELFF.

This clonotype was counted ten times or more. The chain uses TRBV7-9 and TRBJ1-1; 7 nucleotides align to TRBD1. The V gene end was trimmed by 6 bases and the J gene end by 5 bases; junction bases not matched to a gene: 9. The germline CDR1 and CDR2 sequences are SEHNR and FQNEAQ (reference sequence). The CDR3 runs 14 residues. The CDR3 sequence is CASSISIRGTEAFF. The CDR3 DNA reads TGTGCCAGCAGTATATCAATCAGGGGGACTGAAGCTTTCTTT.

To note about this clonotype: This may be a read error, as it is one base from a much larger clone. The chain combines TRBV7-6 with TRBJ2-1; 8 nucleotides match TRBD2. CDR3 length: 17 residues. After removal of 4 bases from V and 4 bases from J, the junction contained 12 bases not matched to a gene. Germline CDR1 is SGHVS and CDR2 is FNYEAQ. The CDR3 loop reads CASSSGLTGGAYNEQFF. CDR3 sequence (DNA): TGTGCCAGCAGCTCGGGACTAACGGGAGGGGCGTACAATGAGCAGTTCTTC.

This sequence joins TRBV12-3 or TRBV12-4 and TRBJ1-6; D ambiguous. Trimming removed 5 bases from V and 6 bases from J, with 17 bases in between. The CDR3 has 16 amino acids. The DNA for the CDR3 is TGTGCCAGCAGTCAGACGCGGGCCCCGTCTAATTCACCCCTCCACTTT. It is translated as CASSQTRAPSNSPLHF.

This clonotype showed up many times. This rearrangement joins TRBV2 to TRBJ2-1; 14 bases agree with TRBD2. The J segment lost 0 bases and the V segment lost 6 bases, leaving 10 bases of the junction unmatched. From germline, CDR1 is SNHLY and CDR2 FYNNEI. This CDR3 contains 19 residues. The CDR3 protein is CASSLTSGRGISSYNEQFF. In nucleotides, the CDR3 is TGTGCCAGCAGCCTGACTAGCGGGAGGGGTATAAGCTCCTACAATGAGCAGTTCTTC.

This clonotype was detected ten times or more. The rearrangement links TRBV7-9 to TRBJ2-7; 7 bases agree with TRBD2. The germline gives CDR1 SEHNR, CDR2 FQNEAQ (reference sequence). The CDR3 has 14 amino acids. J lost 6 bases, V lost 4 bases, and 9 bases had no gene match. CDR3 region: CASSSGGSKAEQYF. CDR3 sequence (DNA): TGTGCCAGCAGCTCCGGCGGGAGTAAGGCCGAGCAGTACTTC. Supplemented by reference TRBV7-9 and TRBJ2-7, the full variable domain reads DTGVSQNPRHKITKRGQNVTFRCDPISEHNRLYWYRQTLGQGPEFLTYFQNEAQLEKSRLLSDRFSAERPKGSFSTLEIQRTEQGDSAMYLCASSSGGSKAEQYFGPGTRLTVT.

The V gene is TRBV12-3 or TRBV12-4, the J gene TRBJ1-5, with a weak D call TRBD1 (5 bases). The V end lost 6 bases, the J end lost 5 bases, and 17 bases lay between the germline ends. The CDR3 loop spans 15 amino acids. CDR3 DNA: TGTGCCAGCAGCCCCGGGGGGGGGGGTCATCAGCCCCAGCATTTT. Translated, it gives CASSPGGGGHQPQHF.

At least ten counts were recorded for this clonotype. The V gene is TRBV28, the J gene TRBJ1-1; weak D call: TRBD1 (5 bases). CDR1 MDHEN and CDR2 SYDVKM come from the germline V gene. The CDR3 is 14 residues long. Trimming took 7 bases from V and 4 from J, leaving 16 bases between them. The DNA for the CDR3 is TGTGCCAGCACACTTCAGGGTGGGGGCACTGAAGCTTTCTTT. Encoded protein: CASTLQGGGTEAFF. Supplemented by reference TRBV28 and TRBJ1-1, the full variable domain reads DVKVTQSSRYLVKRTGEKVFLECVQDMDHENMFWYRQDPGLGLRLIYFSYDVKMKEKGDIPEGYSVSREKKERFSLILESASTNQTSMYLCASTLQGGGTEAFFGQGTRLTVV.

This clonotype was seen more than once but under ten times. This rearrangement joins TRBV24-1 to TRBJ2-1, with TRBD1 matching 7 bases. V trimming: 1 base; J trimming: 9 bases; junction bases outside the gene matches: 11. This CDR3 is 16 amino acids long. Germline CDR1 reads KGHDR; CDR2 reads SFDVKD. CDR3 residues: CATSDFSSSGQLEQFF. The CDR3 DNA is TGTGCCACCAGTGATTTCTCCTCTTCGGGACAGCTTGAGCAGTTCTTC.

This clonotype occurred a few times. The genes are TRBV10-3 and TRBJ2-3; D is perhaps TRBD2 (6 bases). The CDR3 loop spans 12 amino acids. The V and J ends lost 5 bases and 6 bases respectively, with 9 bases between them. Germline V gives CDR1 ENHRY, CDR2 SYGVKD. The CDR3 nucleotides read TGTGCCATCAGTCGGGACTCGGATACGCAGTATTTT. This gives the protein CAISRDSDTQYF.

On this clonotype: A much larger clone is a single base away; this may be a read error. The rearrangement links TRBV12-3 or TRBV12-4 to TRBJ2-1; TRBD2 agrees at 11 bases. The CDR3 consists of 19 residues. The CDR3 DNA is TGTGCCGGCAGTTTATCGATCCGTAGCGGGAGGGCCGGGGGCAATGAGCAGTTCTTC. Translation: CAGSLSIRSGRAGGNEQFF.